Presented here are 8 T cell receptor beta chains from one specimen sequenced in a study of T cell changes during pregnancy in multiple sclerosis (dated by TCRdb to 2018 to 2020). Libraries were constructed by the immunoSEQ multiplex PCR assay. The immuneACCESS repertoire file appears here via TCRdb, limited to in-frame rearrangements. These files lack a portion of the clones; in checked studies, under half of the deficit traces to unresolved V genes, and the cause of the others is not known. The sample includes more than 50,000 clones, with 80% to 90% observed a single time. Of the sample, roughly 2.5% is held by the ten largest clones. The specimen was peripheral blood, collected in the first trimester of pregnancy. These receptors were collected from a female donor with multiple sclerosis, enrolled in a pregnancy study.

The V gene is TRBV27, the J gene TRBJ1-1; D uncertain. Per the germline V gene, CDR1 is MNHEY and CDR2 is SMNVEV (reference sequence). The CDR3 is 15 amino acids. Trimming removed 5 bases from V and 4 bases from J, with 17 bases in between. CDR3 DNA: TGTGCCAGCAGTCCCCTCACCCGGCGGTCCACTGAAGCTTTCTTT. As protein: CASSPLTRRSTEAFF.

This rearrangement joins TRBV2 to TRBJ2-1; D gene ambiguous. CDR3 length: 13 amino acids. V was clipped by 7 bases and J by 3 bases, with 10 bases between them. Germline values: CDR1 SNHLY, CDR2 FYNNEI. The CDR3 coding sequence is TGTGCCAGCACGGCGGCTGGCTACAATGAGCAGTTCTTC. Residues: CASTAAGYNEQFF.

J is TRBJ1-3 and V is TRBV4-1; D possibly corresponds to TRBD1 (5 bases). This CDR3 comprises 15 residues. CDR1 is MGHRA, CDR2 YSYEKL, per germline. The V and J ends lost 0 bases and 4 bases respectively, with 10 bases between them. Here the CDR3 DNA reads TGCGCCAGCAGCCAAGAAGGGGATCTCGGAAACACCATATATTTT. This gives the protein CASSQEGDLGNTIYF.

The chain links TRBV5-1 to TRBJ2-4; 7 bases are a match to TRBD1. The CDR3 has 13 residues. V trimming: 0 bases; J trimming: 12 bases; junction bases outside the gene matches: 6. Germline V CDR1 and CDR2: SGHRS, YFSETQ. As DNA, the CDR3 is TGCGCCAGCAGCTTGGGGACAGGCTCTTCTCAGTACTTC. Its protein product is CASSLGTGSSQYF. Using reference TRBV5-1 and TRBJ2-4 for the parts outside the CDR3, the full variable domain is KAGVTQTPRYLIKTRGQQVTLSCSPISGHRSVSWYQQTPGQGLQFLFEYFSETQRNKGNFPGRFSGRQFSNSRSEMNVSTLELGDSALYLCASSLGTGSSQYFGAGTRLSVL.

The chain employs TRBV6-5 and TRBJ1-3, with TRBD1 matching 9 bases. Germline V gives CDR1 MNHEY, CDR2 SVGAGI. J was trimmed by 4 bases and V by 0 bases; bases with no gene match: 4. The CDR3 is 16 residues long. The CDR3 spells CASSYSGDRAGNTIYF. CDR3 in DNA: TGTGCCAGCAGTTACTCGGGGGACAGGGCCGGAAACACCATATATTTT.

V and J are TRBV4-2 and TRBJ2-3; 11 bases line up with TRBD2. CDR1 is LGHNA and CDR2 is YNFKEQ in the germline V gene. Unmatched junction bases numbered 2, after V lost 3 bases and J lost 0 bases. The CDR3 has 16 residues. In DNA, the CDR3 is TGTGCCAGCAGCCAGCGACTAGCGGGGAGCACAGATACGCAGTATTTT. Translating it yields CASSQRLAGSTDTQYF.

V gene TRBV6-5 combines with J gene TRBJ1-2; D ambiguous. Trimming took off 0 bases at V and 8 bases at J, with 7 bases between the two ends. Germline values: CDR1 MNHEY, CDR2 SVGAGI. The CDR3 is 12 residues long. CDR3 in DNA: TGTGCCAGCAGTTACTCCTCCGGGGGCTACACCTTC. Translation gives CASSYSSGGYTF.

The chain employs TRBV30 and TRBJ1-5, with 8 positions matching TRBD1. Germline V gives CDR1 GTSNPN, CDR2 SVGIG (reference sequence). J lost 7 bases, V lost 0 bases, and 5 bases had no gene match. The CDR3 is 14 amino acids. The CDR3 nucleotides read TGTGCCTGGAGTGTAACAGGGGGAGCGCAGCCCCAGCATTTT. This codes for CAWSVTGGAQPQHF.